The clone carrying this TCR beta chain was recorded a few times. In each PCR, synthetic TCR analog templates were spiked in. Sequencing used immunoSEQ multiplex PCR; TCRdb keeps in-frame clones, though not all of them. The sample carries 50,000 to 75,000 clones, approximately 75% recorded once. The data originate from a study of PD-L1 blockade in urothelial cancer. Study at large: From about 2014, patients received atezolizumab, given as 1,200 mg intravenously every 3 weeks.

Regarding time point: pretreatment peripheral blood. The study enrolled patients with locally advanced or metastatic urothelial carcinoma. This TCR was recovered from a man between 70 and 80 years old with urothelial cancer. Sample: PBMCs, taken around atezolizumab (anti-PD-L1) treatment.

The CDR3 DNA reads TGTGCCAGCAGTACAGGGGCTCTAGAGACCCAGTACTTC. This codes for CASSTGALETQYF. The chain combines TRBV25-1 with TRBJ2-5; TRBD1 aligns across 7 bases. Germline V gives CDR1 MGHDK, CDR2 SYGVNS. Trimming took 5 bases from V and 4 from J; bases not matched to a gene: 4. The CDR3 is made up of 13 amino acids. Drawing the rest from reference TRBV25-1 and TRBJ2-5, the complete variable domain is EADIYQTPRYLVIGTGKKITLECSQTMGHDKMYWYQQDPGMELHLIHYSYGVNSTEKGDLSSESTVSRIRTEHFPLTLESARPSHTSQYLCASSTGALETQYFGPGTRLLVL.